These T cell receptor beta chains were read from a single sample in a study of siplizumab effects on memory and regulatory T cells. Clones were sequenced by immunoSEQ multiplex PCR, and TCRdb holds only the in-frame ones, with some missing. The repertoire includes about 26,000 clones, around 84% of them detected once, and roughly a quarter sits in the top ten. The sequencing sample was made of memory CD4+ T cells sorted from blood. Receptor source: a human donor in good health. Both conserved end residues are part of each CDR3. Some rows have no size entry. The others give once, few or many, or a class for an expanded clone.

CASSLSGGKGNEQFF,TRBV7-9,15,.
CASSDIGQGGDIQYF,TRBV2,15,.
CASSIDHWSSSYNEQFF,TRBV19,17,few
CASSLFRGISYNEQFF,TRBV7-8,16,.
CASSTGTGGNTIYF,TRBV5-5,14,once
CASSLAGSGRPYNEQFF,TRBV7-8,17,once
CASSLTERGLQYF,TRBV7-2,13,once
CASSPLSRSTETQYF,TRBV6-1,15,.
CASSQLSGGMRYEQYF,TRBV4-1,16,.
CASSVIGELFF,TRBV2,11,.
CAISSSGASTDTQYF,TRBV10-3,15,.
CASSEEGHSGNTIYF,TRBV2,15,.
CASSLVADGQPQHF,TRBV7-8,14,.
CASSEEKGGNQPQHF,TRBV14,15,.
CSVANRGADQPQHF,TRBV29-1,14,.
CASSLYTEAFF,TRBV28,11,.
CAWSVRAVPEAFF,TRBV30,13,once
CASSPGQGYNSPLHF,TRBV7-8,15,.
CSARDDSEQYF,TRBV20-1,11,.
CAWLRGERGPVEQFF,TRBV30,15,few
CAIRDFTDTQYF,TRBV6-1,12,few
CASRETGTLAKNIQYF,TRBV27,16,.
CASRPRTGQLYF,TRBV13,12,.
CASSLLGNQPQHF,TRBV28,13,once
CASTGQGDSPLHF,TRBV6-1,13,.
CASSWSSGSPYEQYF,TRBV5-8,15,.
CASSLKSGGYEQYF,TRBV7-3,14,.
CASSLTGLTGELFF,TRBV7-8,14,few
CASSQEGTTVQNIQYF,TRBV4-2,16,.
CASSRDGLYGYTF,TRBV18,13,.
CASSARRDNGYTF,TRBV5-4,13,.
CASSLRGPPAKLFF,TRBV28,14,.
CASKAGQGASYEQYF,TRBV27,15,.
CAITSGSGNTEAFF,TRBV10-3,14,.
CASSAGLADQETQYF,TRBV5-1,15,.
CASSLGGGGRTDTQYF,TRBV7-9,16,.
CSVGQNYGYTF,TRBV29-1,11,.
CASSDPGQAAYEQYF,TRBV25-1,15,once
CASTVRGTDTQYF,TRBV6-1,13,.
CASSQDRVGSYNEQFF,TRBV5-4,16,.
CAWSPVGKASGTIYF,TRBV30,15,.
CASSRAPALQETQYF,TRBV28,15,.
CASSHDGVNQPQHF,TRBV5-1,14,.
CASSTGLSGYTF,TRBV6-1,12,.
CASSPRVAGNQPQHF,TRBV5-5,15,few
CSVVWGRGTEAFF,TRBV29-1,13,.
CASSEGGYTF,TRBV6-1,10,.
CSVEGWDSYEQYF,TRBV29-1,13,.
CASSPRDTRTSPLHF,TRBV28,15,.
CASSFGGEQYF,TRBV27,11,.
CASSSVGPQHF,TRBV10-1,11,.
CSVWDGYGYTF,TRBV29-1,11,.